This T cell receptor beta chain was documented in a study of blood T cell repertoires in COVID-19. Trimming took off 4 bases at V and 5 bases at J, with 11 bases between the two ends. Germline V gene lookup returns CDR1 KGHDR and CDR2 SFDVKD. This CDR3 comprises 13 residues. Produced via immunoSEQ multiplex PCR; TCRdb's table is partial and in-frame only. The profile shows some 30,000 clones, roughly 85% of them singletons. The chain links TRBV24-1 to TRBJ2-7, with a possible D match to TRBD1 (6 bases). The origin of this receptor is a man in his 60s with active COVID-19. Input material: peripheral blood. CDR3 in amino acids: CATSDPNRDEQYF. The CDR3 DNA follows: TGTGCCACCAGTGACCCCAACAGGGACGAGCAGTACTTC.